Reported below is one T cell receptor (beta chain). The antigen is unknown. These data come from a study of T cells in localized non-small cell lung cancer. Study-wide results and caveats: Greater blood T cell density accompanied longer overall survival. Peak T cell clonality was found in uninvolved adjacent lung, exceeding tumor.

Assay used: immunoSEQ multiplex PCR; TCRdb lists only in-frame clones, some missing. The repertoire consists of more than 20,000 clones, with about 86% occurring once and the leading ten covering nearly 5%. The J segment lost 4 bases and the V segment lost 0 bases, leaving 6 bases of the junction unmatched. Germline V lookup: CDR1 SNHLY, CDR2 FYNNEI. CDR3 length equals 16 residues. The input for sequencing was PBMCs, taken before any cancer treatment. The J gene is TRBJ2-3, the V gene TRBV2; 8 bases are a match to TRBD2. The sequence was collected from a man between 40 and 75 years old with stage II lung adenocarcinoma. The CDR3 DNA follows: TGTGCCAGCAGTGAAGCGACCGGGGGGGTTTCAGATACGCAGTATTTT. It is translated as CASSEATGGVSDTQYF.